The clone carrying this T cell receptor beta chain has a count of ten or more. Its antigen is as yet unknown. The data originate from a study of neurological immune-mediated disorders. Across the study: For the 35 or so multiple sclerosis patients, the disease was relapsing-remitting in about 30 and secondary progressive in 3. General study results and limits: The study found no CDR3 amino acid sequences shared by expanded clones across subjects, suggesting private repertoires in all groups.

Sequencing runs each yielded over 200 million TCR-beta sequences from 15-18 subjects. TCRdb re-called the 5' RACE reads through MiXCR, storing one row per CDR3 protein. The data show 50,000 to 65,000 distinct CDR3 sequences, more than 4% seen once. The specimen was PBMCs. The sequence was collected from a woman aged 50 to 60 with multiple sclerosis.

CDR3 sequence: CSAREAESEAFF. In DNA, the CDR3 is TGCAGTGCTAGAGAGGCGGAGTCCGAAGCTTTCTTT. J is TRBJ1-1 and V is TRBV20-1; D is unresolved. The CDR3 consists of 12 residues. Germline CDR1 and CDR2: DFQATT and SNEGSKA (reference sequence). The V end was cut by 0 bases, the J end by 8 bases, with 10 bases between.